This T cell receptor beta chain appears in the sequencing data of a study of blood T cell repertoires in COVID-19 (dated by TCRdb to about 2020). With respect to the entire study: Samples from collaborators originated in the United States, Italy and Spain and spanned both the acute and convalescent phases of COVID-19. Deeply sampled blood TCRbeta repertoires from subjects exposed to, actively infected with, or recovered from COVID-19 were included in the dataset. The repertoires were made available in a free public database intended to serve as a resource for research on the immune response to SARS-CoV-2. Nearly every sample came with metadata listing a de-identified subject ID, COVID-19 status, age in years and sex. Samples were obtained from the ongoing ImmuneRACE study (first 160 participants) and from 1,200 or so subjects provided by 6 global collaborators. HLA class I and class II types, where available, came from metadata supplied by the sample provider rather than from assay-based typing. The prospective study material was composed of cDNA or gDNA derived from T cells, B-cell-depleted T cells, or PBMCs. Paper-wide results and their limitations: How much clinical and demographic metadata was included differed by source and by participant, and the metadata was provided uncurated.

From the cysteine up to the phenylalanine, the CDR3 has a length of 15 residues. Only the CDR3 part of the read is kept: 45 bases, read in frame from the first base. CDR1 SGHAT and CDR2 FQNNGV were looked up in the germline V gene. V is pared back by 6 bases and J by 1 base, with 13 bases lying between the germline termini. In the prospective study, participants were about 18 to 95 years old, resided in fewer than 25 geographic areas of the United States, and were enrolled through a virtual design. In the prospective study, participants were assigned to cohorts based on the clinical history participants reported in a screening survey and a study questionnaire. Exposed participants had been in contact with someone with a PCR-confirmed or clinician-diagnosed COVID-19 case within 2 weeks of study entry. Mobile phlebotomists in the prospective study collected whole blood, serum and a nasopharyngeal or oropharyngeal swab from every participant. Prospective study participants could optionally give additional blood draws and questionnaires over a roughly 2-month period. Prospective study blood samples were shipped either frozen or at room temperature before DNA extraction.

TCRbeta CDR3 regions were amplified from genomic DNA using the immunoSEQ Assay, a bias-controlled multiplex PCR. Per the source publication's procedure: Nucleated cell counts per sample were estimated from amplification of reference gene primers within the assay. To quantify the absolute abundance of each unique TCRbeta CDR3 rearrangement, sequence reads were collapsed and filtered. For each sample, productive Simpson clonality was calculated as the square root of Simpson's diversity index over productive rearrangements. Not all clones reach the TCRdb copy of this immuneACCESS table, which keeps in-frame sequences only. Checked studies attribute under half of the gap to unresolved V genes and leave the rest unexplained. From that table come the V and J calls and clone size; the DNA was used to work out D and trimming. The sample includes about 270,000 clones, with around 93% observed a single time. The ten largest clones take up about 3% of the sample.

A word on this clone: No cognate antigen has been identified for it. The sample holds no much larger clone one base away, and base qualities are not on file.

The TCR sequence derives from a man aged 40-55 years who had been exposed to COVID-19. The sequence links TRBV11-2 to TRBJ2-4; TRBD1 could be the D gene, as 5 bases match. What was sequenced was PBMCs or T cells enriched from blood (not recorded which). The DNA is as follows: TGTGCCAGCAGAGCTATGGGGCAGGCCAAAAACATTCAGTACTTC. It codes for CASRAMGQAKNIQYF.